This record covers a single TCR beta chain. Assay: immunoSEQ multiplex PCR; the TCRdb copy retains only in-frame clones and omits some. Counted here are some 240,000 clones, approximately 85% occurring once; the ten biggest clones make up roughly 6.7%. These data belong to a study of blood T cell repertoires in COVID-19. The CDR3 consists of 16 residues. V gave up 4 bases and J gave up 0 bases; unmatched junction bases: 6. In germline, CDR1 is SEHNR, CDR2 FQNEAQ (reference sequence). The sequence derives from a woman in her 50s who had been exposed to COVID-19. The gene calls are TRBV7-9 and TRBJ2-1; 7 nucleotides line up with TRBD1. The sequencing input was PBMCs or T cells enriched from blood (not recorded which). Written as DNA, the CDR3 is TGTGCCAGCAGCTCCACCAGGGGGAGCTCCTACAATGAGCAGTTCTTC. This sequence encodes CASSSTRGSSYNEQFF.